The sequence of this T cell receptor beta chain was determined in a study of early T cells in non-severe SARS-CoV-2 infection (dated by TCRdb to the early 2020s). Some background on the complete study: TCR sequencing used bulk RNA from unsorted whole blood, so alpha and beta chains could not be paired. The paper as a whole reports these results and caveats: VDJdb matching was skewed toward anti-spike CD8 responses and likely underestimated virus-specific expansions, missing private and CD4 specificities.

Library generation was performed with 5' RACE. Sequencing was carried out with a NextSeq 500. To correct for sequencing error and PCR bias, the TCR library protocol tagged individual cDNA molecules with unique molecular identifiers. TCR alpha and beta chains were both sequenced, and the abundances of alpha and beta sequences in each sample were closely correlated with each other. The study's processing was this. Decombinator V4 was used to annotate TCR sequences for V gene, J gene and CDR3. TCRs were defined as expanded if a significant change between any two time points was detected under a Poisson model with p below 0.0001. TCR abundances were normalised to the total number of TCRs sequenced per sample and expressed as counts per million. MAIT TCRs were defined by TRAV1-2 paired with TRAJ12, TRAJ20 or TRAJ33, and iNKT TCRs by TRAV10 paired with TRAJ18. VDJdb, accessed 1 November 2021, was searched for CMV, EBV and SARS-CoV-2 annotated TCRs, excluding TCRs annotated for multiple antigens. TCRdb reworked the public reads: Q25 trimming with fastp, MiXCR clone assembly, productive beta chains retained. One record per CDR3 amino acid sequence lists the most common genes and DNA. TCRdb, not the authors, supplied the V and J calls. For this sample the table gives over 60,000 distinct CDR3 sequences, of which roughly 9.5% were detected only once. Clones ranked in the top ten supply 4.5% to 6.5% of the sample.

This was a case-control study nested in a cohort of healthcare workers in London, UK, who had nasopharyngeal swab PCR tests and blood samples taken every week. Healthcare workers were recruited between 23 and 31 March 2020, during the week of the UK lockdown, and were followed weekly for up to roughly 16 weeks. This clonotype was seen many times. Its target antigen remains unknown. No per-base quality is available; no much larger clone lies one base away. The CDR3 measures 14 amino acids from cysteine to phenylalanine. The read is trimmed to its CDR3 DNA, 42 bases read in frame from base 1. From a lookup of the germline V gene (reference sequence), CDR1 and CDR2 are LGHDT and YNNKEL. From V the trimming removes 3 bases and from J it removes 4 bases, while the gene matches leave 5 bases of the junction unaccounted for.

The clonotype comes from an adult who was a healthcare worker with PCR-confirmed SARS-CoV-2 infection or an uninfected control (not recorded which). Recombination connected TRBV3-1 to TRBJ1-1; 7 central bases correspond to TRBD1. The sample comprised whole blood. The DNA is TGTGCCAGCAGCCACCAGGGGGTTGGCACTGAAGCTTTCTTT. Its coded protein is CASSHQGVGTEAFF.